The clone carrying this TCR beta chain turned up a few times. The time point is: patch test 3, about 24 weeks after DPC sensitization. Noted treatment: therapeutic diphenylcyclopropenone sensitization with weekly scalp DPC. The J segment lost 2 bases and the V segment lost 5 bases, leaving 5 bases of the junction unmatched. The CDR3 runs to 15 residues. Germline CDR1 reads SGHAT; CDR2 reads FQNNGV. This sample is drawn from a study of human T cells and chemical hapten exposure. Study-level information: Investigators sensitized around 2 cm by around 2 cm of upper inner arm skin with 2% DPC.

Unique molecular identifiers were linked by the library to individual cDNA molecules. Methods used by the authors: Across samples, TCR counts had a median of roughly 100,000 and ranged from roughly 23,224 to 700,000. TCRdb reanalysed the RACE reads using MiXCR and keeps one entry per CDR3 protein. The V and J calls follow TCRdb's processing rather than the paper's. The table shows 150,000 to 200,000 distinct CDR3 sequences, with more than 20% occurring only once. The chain recombines TRBV11-2 with TRBJ2-1, with TRBD2 matching over 8 bases. This TCR was recovered from a middle-aged woman with alopecia areata. Some clones in this sample may be carry-over from other donors' samples. Sequencing used whole blood, obtained in connection with sensitization to the hapten diphenylcyclopropenone (DPC). The CDR3 here is CASSLTSGPYNEQFF. The CDR3, as DNA: TGTGCCAGCAGCCTAACTAGCGGTCCCTACAATGAGCAGTTCTTC. The variable domain in full, completed from reference TRBV11-2 and TRBJ2-1, reads EAGVAQSPRYKIIEKRQSVAFWCNPISGHATLYWYQQILGQGPKLLIQFQNNGVVDDSQLPKDRFSAERLKGVDSTLKIQPAKLEDSAVYLCASSLTSGPYNEQFFGPGTRLTVL.